This T cell receptor (beta chain) was sequenced during a study of post-analysis software for immune sequencing data. Regarding the study as a whole: Controls showed lower frequencies than patients for roughly five TRBV segments, and TRBV5-6, TRBV5-1 and TRBV20-1 were among these.

Each TCR beta cDNA library carried unique molecular identifiers. TCRdb analysed the PCR reads with MiXCR anew, one entry per CDR3 protein. Among about 260,000 distinct CDR3 sequences, less than 40% were seen once, and the ten largest hold around 4.8%. This CDR3 region has 17 residues. Germline V lookup: CDR1 SGHRS, CDR2 YFSETQ. V lost 0 bases, J lost 0 bases, and 7 bases stayed unmatched. This clonotype was seen repeatedly, ten times or more. The antigen is undetermined. The TCR originated in a girl aged 5-17 years with multiple sclerosis. The chain combines TRBV5-1 with TRBJ2-3, with 7 positions matching TRBD2. What was sequenced was blood. In nucleotides, the CDR3 is TGCGCCAGCAGCTTGGCGCGGCTAGCGGATAGCACAGATACGCAGTATTTT. Protein product: CASSLARLADSTDTQYF.